This T cell receptor beta chain came from a study of T cells in tuberculosis. Overall study: CD1B tetramers identified T cells specific for mycobacterial lipid GMM. Overall study results and limits: A GMM-specific repertoire classifier reached 80% to 90% accuracy, AUROC 0.85 to 0.95.

Unsorted cryopreserved PBMC were sequenced, averaging around 100,000 T cells per clinical donor. The CDR3 length is 15 residues. In germline, CDR1 is GTSNPN, CDR2 SVGIG (reference sequence). The V gene end was trimmed by 0 bases and the J gene end by 4 bases; junction bases not matched to a gene: 5. For this clone: Its antigen is not known.

Here immunoSEQ multiplex PCR was the method, and the copy in TCRdb shows in-frame clones only, minus some. The table includes about 35,000 clones, more than 85% detected once. This chain uses TRBV30 with TRBJ2-7; 11 bases are a match to TRBD1. The sequence was collected from a donor aged 10-29 years with latent tuberculosis or without tuberculosis infection. The source material was PBMCs. DNA for the CDR3: TGTGCCTGGAGTGTTGGGACAGGGGGTTGGTACGAGCAGTACTTC. This translates into CAWSVGTGGWYEQYF. The full variable domain, rest sourced from reference TRBV30 and TRBJ2-7, is SQTIHQWPATLVQPVGSPLSLECTVEGTSNPNLYWYRQAAGRGLQLLFYSVGIGQISSEVPQNLSASRPQDRQFILSSKKLLLSDSGFYLCAWSVGTGGWYEQYFGPGTRLTVT.